Each of the 11 T cell receptor beta chains below was sequenced from the same sample in a study of T cells in localized non-small cell lung cancer. Generated by immunoSEQ multiplex PCR, the TCRdb table keeps only in-frame clones and is missing some. The sample records tens of thousands of clones, over 70% being singletons. The specimen comprised peripheral blood, sampled before any cancer treatment. The receptors were sampled from a woman aged 40-70 years with stage I lung adenocarcinoma.

The chain combines TRBV5-4 with TRBJ2-1; D is possibly TRBD2 (6 bases). In germline, CDR1 is SGHNT, CDR2 YYREEE (reference sequence). This CDR3 spans 15 amino acids. V lost 4 bases, J lost 0 bases, and 11 bases lay in between. The CDR3 is CASSPGSGSYNEQFF. The CDR3 DNA follows: TGTGCCAGCAGCCCCGGGAGTGGCTCCTACAATGAGCAGTTCTTC.

J is TRBJ1-1 and V is TRBV28, with a possible D match to TRBD1 (5 bases). There are 14 residues in the CDR3. V dropped 8 bases and J dropped 4 bases, with 17 bases sitting between them. The germline V gene has CDR1 MDHEN and CDR2 SYDVKM. DNA for the CDR3: TGTGCCAGCTGGGGGAGGGCCGCATTCACTGAAGCTTTCTTT. This codes for CASWGRAAFTEAFF.

The gene calls are TRBV6-1 and TRBJ2-1; 9 bases fit TRBD1. Trimming took 8 bases from V and 2 from J; bases not matched to a gene: 4. Germline lookup yields CDR1 MNHNS and CDR2 SASEGT. This CDR3 has 14 residues. The CDR3 sequence: CASARDRAYNEQFF. DNA of the CDR3: TGTGCCAGCGCCCGGGACAGGGCCTACAATGAGCAGTTCTTC.

The chain links TRBV6-6 to TRBJ1-5; 7 bases map to TRBD1. The V and J ends lost 2 bases and 1 base, in that order; junction bases with no gene match: 5. CDR3 length: 16 amino acids. Germline CDR1 MNHNY, CDR2 SVGAGI (reference sequence). CDR3 sequence reads: CASSYRGRRSNQPQHF. The CDR3 DNA reads TGTGCCAGCAGTTACAGGGGGCGAAGGAGCAATCAGCCCCAGCATTTT.

The rearrangement uses TRBV27 and TRBJ2-1, with TRBD2 matching 11 bases. V trimming: 0 bases; J trimming: 4 bases; junction bases outside the gene matches: 11. The length of the CDR3 is 19 residues. In germline, CDR1 is MNHEY, CDR2 SMNVEV (reference sequence). CDR3 protein: CASSLSSPRLAGLYNEQFF. CDR3 DNA: TGTGCCAGCAGTTTATCGTCCCCACGACTAGCGGGGTTATACAATGAGCAGTTCTTC.

This clone was found once. The chain is built from TRBV7-6 and TRBJ2-7; 10 bases are a match to TRBD2. Germline trimming cut 5 bases from V and 1 base from J; bases unmatched to any gene: 11. Germline V CDR1 and CDR2: SGHVS, FNYEAQ. The CDR3 is made up of 17 amino acids. CDR3 bases: TGTGCCAGCAGCCCACGTCTAGCGGGAGCACGATCCTACGAGCAGTACTTC. The encoded protein is CASSPRLAGARSYEQYF.

This clone is a singleton in its sample. The genes are TRBV5-6 and TRBJ2-1; TRBD2 matches at 13 bases. After removal of 4 bases from V and 6 bases from J, the junction contained 4 bases not matched to a gene. This CDR3 contains 15 residues. Looked up from germline, CDR1 is SGHDT and CDR2 is YYEEEE. The CDR3 coding sequence is TGTGCCAGCAGCCGTACTAGCGGGAGGGCCAATGAGCAGTTCTTC. This encodes CASSRTSGRANEQFF.

J is TRBJ1-5 and V is TRBV19, with a tentative D call TRBD1 (6 bases). The CDR3 spans 14 residues. Trimming took off 2 bases at V and 7 bases at J, with 12 bases between the two ends. Germline V lookup: CDR1 LNHDA, CDR2 SQIVND (reference sequence). The CDR3 bases are TGTGCCAGTAGTATAAGCAGGGGTCCACAGCCCCAGCATTTT. Translated, it gives CASSISRGPQPQHF.

The chain joins TRBV7-2 to TRBJ2-7; 13 bases match TRBD2. After removal of 3 bases from V and 4 bases from J, the junction contained 12 bases not matched to a gene. Germline V gene data show CDR1 as SGHTA and CDR2 as FQGNSA. The CDR3 contains 18 residues. Here the CDR3 DNA reads TGTGCCAGCAGCTTCGGGACTAGCGGGATCTTAAGATCGTACGAGCAGTACTTC. This codes for CASSFGTSGILRSYEQYF.

The chain links TRBV6-6 to TRBJ2-5; 13 bases fit TRBD2. Per germline, CDR1 MNHNY and CDR2 SVGAGI (reference sequence). The CDR3 totals 15 residues. Trimming removed 6 bases from V and 5 bases from J; junction bases left unmatched: 6. The CDR3 DNA sequence: TGTGCCAGCAGCCAACTAGCGGGAGGGGCCGAGACCCAGTACTTC. The encoded protein is CASSQLAGGAETQYF.

The chain is built from TRBV7-9 and TRBJ2-7; D gene ambiguous. Germline-derived CDR1 and CDR2 are SEHNR and FQNEAQ (reference sequence). The CDR3 runs to 14 residues. Trimming shortened V by 5 bases and J by 2 bases, and 13 bases separated the two germline ends. The CDR3 region has the DNA TGTGCCAGCAGCCCTCAGGCGCCCACCTACGAGCAGTACTTC. Protein sequence: CASSPQAPTYEQYF.